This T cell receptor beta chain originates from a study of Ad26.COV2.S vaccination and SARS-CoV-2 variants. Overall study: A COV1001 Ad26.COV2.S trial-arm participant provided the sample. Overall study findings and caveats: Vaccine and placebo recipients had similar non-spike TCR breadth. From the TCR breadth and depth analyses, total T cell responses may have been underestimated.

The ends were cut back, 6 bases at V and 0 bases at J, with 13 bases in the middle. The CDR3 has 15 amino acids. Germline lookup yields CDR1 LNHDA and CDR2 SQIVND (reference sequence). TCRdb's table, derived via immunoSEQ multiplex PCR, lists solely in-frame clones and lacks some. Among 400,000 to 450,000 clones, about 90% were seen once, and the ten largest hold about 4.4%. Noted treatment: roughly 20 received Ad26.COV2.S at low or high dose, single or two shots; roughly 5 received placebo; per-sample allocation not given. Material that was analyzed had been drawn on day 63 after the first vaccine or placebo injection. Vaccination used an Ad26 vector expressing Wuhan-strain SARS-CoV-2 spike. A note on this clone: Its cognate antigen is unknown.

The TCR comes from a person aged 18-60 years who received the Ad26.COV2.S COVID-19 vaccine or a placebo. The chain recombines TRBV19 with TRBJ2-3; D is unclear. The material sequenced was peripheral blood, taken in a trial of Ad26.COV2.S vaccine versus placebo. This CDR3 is CASSLDLTSTDTQYF. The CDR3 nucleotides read TGTGCCAGTAGCCTTGACTTGACCAGCACAGATACGCAGTATTTT.